Below, 15 T cell receptor beta chains from the same sample are listed, as sequenced in a study of shared clonotypes between healthy human individuals. Assay: immunoSEQ multiplex PCR; the TCRdb copy retains only in-frame clones and omits some. The data hold some 660,000 clones, with around 73% observed a single time. Source material: memory CD4+ T cells sorted from blood. The subset: CD45RA-negative fraction. These TCRs come from a woman under 40 in good health.

The chain combines TRBV5-1 with TRBJ2-3, with D perhaps matching TRBD1 or TRBD2 (5 bases each). From germline, CDR1 is SGHRS and CDR2 YFSETQ. Trimming removed 3 bases at V and 1 base at J, with 15 bases between. The CDR3 spans 16 residues. The CDR3 region is CASSSGTLGGTDTQYF. CDR3 nucleotides: TGCGCCAGCAGCTCTGGAACCTTGGGGGGCACAGATACGCAGTATTTT.

The V and J genes are TRBV7-8 and TRBJ2-7, with D possibly matching TRBD2 (6 bases). V was pared by 3 bases and J by 6 bases, with 21 bases between. CDR3 length: 16 amino acids. Germline-derived CDR1 and CDR2 are SGHVS and FQNEAQ. For the CDR3, the DNA is TGTGCCAGCAGCTTTATGGTCAGCGGGCGCTTATCCGAGCAGTACTTC. This translates into CASSFMVSGRLSEQYF.

As DNA, the CDR3 is TGTGCCGGAAAGGGACAGGGGGAGGTCAAAGAAGAGACCCAGTACTTC. Translation: CAGKGQGEVKEETQYF. The chain couples TRBV27 to TRBJ2-5; 11 bases are shared with TRBD1. Per germline, CDR1 MNHEY and CDR2 SMNVEV (reference sequence). The V segment lost 11 bases and the J segment 3 bases; nucleotides outside the gene matches: 14. The CDR3 sequence is 16 residues long.

The V gene is TRBV5-1, the J gene TRBJ1-1; no reliable D call. V lost 4 bases and J 0 bases, leaving 7 bases between the germline ends. CDR3 length: 13 amino acids. Per germline, CDR1 SGHRS and CDR2 YFSETQ. In nucleotides, the CDR3 is TGCGCCAGCAGCGCTGATATGAACACTGAAGCTTTCTTT. Amino acids: CASSADMNTEAFF.

The chain has TRBV15 and TRBJ2-1; D gene unclear. Germline values: CDR1 LNHNV, CDR2 YYDKDF (reference sequence). Trimming took off 4 bases at V and 2 bases at J, with 18 bases between the two ends. The CDR3 length is 17 residues. This CDR3 is CATSTQRTVGPYNEQFF. The DNA for the CDR3 is TGTGCCACCAGCACCCAAAGGACCGTTGGACCCTACAATGAGCAGTTCTTC.

The chain recombines TRBV7-9 with TRBJ2-2; no definite D call. Germline V gene data show CDR1 as SEHNR and CDR2 as FQNEAQ (reference sequence). CDR3 size: 12 residues. The V end lost 1 base, the J end lost 7 bases, and 4 bases lay between the germline ends. The CDR3 here is CASSLGVGELFF. CDR3 in DNA: TGTGCCAGCAGCTTAGGGGTCGGGGAGCTGTTTTTT.

The V gene is TRBV2, the J gene TRBJ2-2; D uncertain. The length of the CDR3 is 15 residues. Germline V gives CDR1 SNHLY, CDR2 FYNNEI. With 8 bases removed from V and 2 bases from J, the gap between germline ends came to 15 bases. In DNA form, the CDR3 reads TGTGCCAGCGGACGGCCGACCATTAACACCGGGGAGCTGTTTTTT. It specifies CASGRPTINTGELFF. The entire variable domain, with the rest obtained from reference TRBV2 and TRBJ2-2, is as follows: EPEVTQTPSHQVTQMGQEVILRCVPISNHLYFYWYRQILGQKVEFLVSFYNNEISEKSEIFDDQFSVERPDGSNFTLKIRSTKLEDSAMYFCASGRPTINTGELFFGEGSRLTVL.

V gene TRBV6-6 combines with J gene TRBJ1-1; TRBD1 matches at 7 bases. Germline CDR1 and CDR2: MNHNY and SVGAGI (reference sequence). CDR3 length equals 13 residues. V lost 7 bases, J lost 0 bases, and 2 bases stayed unmatched. Here the CDR3 DNA reads TGTGCCAGCACCAGGGGGGTGAACACTGAAGCTTTCTTT. The encoded protein is CASTRGVNTEAFF.

This chain joins TRBV7-9 and TRBJ1-2; D is perhaps TRBD1 (5 bases). The length of the CDR3 is 16 residues. V gave up 0 bases and J gave up 4 bases, with 15 bases separating them. From germline, CDR1 is SEHNR and CDR2 FQNEAQ (reference sequence). CDR3 sequence reads: CASSLAHLGGTYGYTF. The CDR3 DNA follows: TGTGCCAGCAGCTTAGCCCACCTGGGGGGGACCTATGGCTACACCTTC. Using reference TRBV7-9 and TRBJ1-2 for the parts outside the CDR3, the full variable domain is DTGVSQNPRHKITKRGQNVTFRCDPISEHNRLYWYRQTLGQGPEFLTYFQNEAQLEKSRLLSDRFSAERPKGSFSTLEIQRTEQGDSAMYLCASSLAHLGGTYGYTFGSGTRLTVV.

The rearrangement uses TRBV4-1 and TRBJ1-2; TRBD1 agrees at 10 bases. CDR1 is MGHRA and CDR2 is YSYEKL in the germline V gene. This CDR3 has 16 amino acids. The V segment lost 4 bases and the J segment 2 bases; nucleotides outside the gene matches: 7. For the CDR3, the DNA is TGCGCCAGCAGCCCACGGACAGGGGGAGAGAACTATGGCTACACCTTC. Translation: CASSPRTGGENYGYTF.

The sample holds many counts of this clone. This chain links TRBV11-2 with TRBJ2-5, with 10 bases identical to TRBD2. Germline CDR1 SGHAT, CDR2 FQNNGV. The ends lost 2 bases at V and 1 base at J; junction bases unmatched: 7. CDR3 size: 17 residues. As DNA, the CDR3 is TGTGCCAGCAGCTTAACGTTAGCGGGAGGAGTCCAAGAGACCCAGTACTTC. Its protein product is CASSLTLAGGVQETQYF.

The sample holds a few counts of this clone. The chain joins TRBV28 to TRBJ1-4; TRBD1 aligns across 10 bases. The length of the CDR3 is 15 residues. J gave up 10 bases and V 3 bases, and 8 bases lay outside the gene matches. Germline CDR1 and CDR2: MDHEN and SYDVKM. CDR3 in amino acids: CASSFTGTGEGKLFF. The CDR3 bases are TGTGCCAGCAGTTTTACCGGGACAGGGGAAGGAAAACTGTTTTTT.

J is TRBJ1-2 and V is TRBV10-3; the D gene is possibly TRBD1 (5 bases). V lost 4 bases to trimming and J lost 2 bases, with 14 bases between them. The CDR3 length is 15 residues. Germline loops: CDR1 ENHRY, CDR2 SYGVKD. CDR3 sequence (DNA): TGTGCCATCAGTGGCCCAAGGACACCCAACTATGGCTACACCTTC. Amino acid sequence: CAISGPRTPNYGYTF.

The gene calls are TRBV5-1 and TRBJ2-1; 7 bases map to TRBD2. Germline V gene sequence: CDR1 SGHRS, CDR2 YFSETQ. The V gene end was trimmed by 4 bases and the J gene end by 10 bases; junction bases not matched to a gene: 14. The CDR3 covers 15 residues. Here the CDR3 reads CASSPSGNARGEQFF. In nucleotides, the CDR3 is TGCGCCAGCAGCCCCAGCGGGAACGCGCGGGGAGAGCAGTTCTTC.

The chain uses TRBV13 and TRBJ2-7, with D possibly TRBD1 on 6 matching bases. The CDR3 is 14 amino acids. The V end lost 2 bases, the J end lost 7 bases, and 15 bases lay between the germline ends. Germline V gene sequence: CDR1 PRHDT, CDR2 FYEKMQ (reference sequence). CDR3 amino acids: CASSLRGRSGEQYF. The CDR3 coding sequence is TGTGCCAGCAGCTTAAGGGGGAGATCGGGTGAGCAGTACTTC.